The sequence of this TCR beta chain was determined in a study of blood T cell repertoires in COVID-19. Study-level information: Donors in the United States, Italy and Spain gave samples during acute or convalescent COVID-19.

Methods used by the authors: Amplification of reference gene primers provided the estimated nucleated cell counts. Libraries were prepared by immunoSEQ multiplex PCR; TCRdb keeps only in-frame clonotypes and omits some of them. V and J calls and clone size follow that table, whereas D and trimming were derived from the DNA. The sample yields 220,000 or so clones, roughly 92% seen once. The CDR3 loop spans 15 amino acids. Trimming left V 6 bases short and J 4 bases short, with 16 bases between. The germline CDR1 and CDR2 sequences are MDHEN and SYDVKM. Seattle-derived patients entered the study during active infection and were followed longitudinally.

Sequencing was done on a sample of peripheral blood. The V gene is TRBV28, the J gene TRBJ2-1, with D possibly being TRBD1 (5 bases). This clonotype originated in a man aged 55-75 years with COVID-19, enrolled during active disease. The CDR3 is CASSPEGAPYNEQFF. The CDR3 region has the DNA TGTGCCAGCAGCCCCGAAGGGGCCCCATACAATGAGCAGTTCTTC.